This passage covers 20 T cell receptor beta chains from one sample sequenced in a study of OX40 agonist ivuxolimab in advanced cancers. Data came from immunoSEQ multiplex PCR; TCRdb stores just in-frame clones and leaves some out. The table shows roughly 92,000 clones, with 87% occurring only once. The sample was CD4+ or CD8+ T cells sorted from blood, taken in a trial of the OX40 agonist ivuxolimab. Source of these receptors: an adult with an advanced solid tumor such as melanoma, head and neck, liver or kidney cancer.

This clone was seen once. The V and J genes are TRBV5-1 and TRBJ2-2; D remains ambiguous. Germline CDR1 and CDR2: SGHRS and YFSETQ. V was shortened by 2 bases and J by 6 bases, with 11 bases between the two germline ends. The CDR3 has 14 residues. This CDR3 reads CASSFLTGAGELFF. Written as DNA, the CDR3 is TGCGCCAGCAGCTTTTTGACTGGGGCCGGGGAGCTGTTTTTT. The complete variable domain, with remaining parts taken from reference TRBV5-1 and TRBJ2-2, reads KAGVTQTPRYLIKTRGQQVTLSCSPISGHRSVSWYQQTPGQGLQFLFEYFSETQRNKGNFPGRFSGRQFSNSRSEMNVSTLELGDSALYLCASSFLTGAGELFFGEGSRLTVL.

As regards this clone: One junction end disagrees with the germline gene, perhaps due to a read error. The rearrangement uses TRBV28 and TRBJ1-2, with 7 bases matching TRBD1. There are 15 residues in the CDR3. Germline V CDR1 and CDR2: MDHEN, SYDVKM. The CDR3 spells CASSFSQTGRGYYIF. In nucleotides, the CDR3 is TGTGCCAGCAGTTTCTCCCAAACGGGCAGGGGGTACTATATCTTC.

This rearrangement joins TRBV11-3 to TRBJ2-5, with TRBD2 as a possible D gene (5 bases). The CDR3 has 16 residues. Trimming took off 4 bases at V and 5 bases at J, with 20 bases between the two ends. CDR1 and CDR2 (germline): SGHNT, YENEEA. CDR3 loop: CASSSRGGLRKETQYF. DNA for the CDR3: TGTGCCAGCAGCTCACGGGGTGGGCTTCGGAAGGAGACCCAGTACTTC.

The CDR3 nucleotides are TGCGCCAGCAGCTCTGGACAGGGAGTAGGCACCATATATTTT. This encodes CASSSGQGVGTIYF. The chain joins TRBV5-1 to TRBJ1-3, with 8 bases that match TRBD1. Trimming removed 3 bases from V and 9 bases from J; junction bases left unmatched: 8. The CDR3 runs to 14 residues. Germline values: CDR1 SGHRS, CDR2 YFSETQ.

This clone turned up a few times. The chain uses TRBV5-3 and TRBJ2-5, with no clear D. TRBV5-3 is marked as an open reading frame, function uncertain. Trimming took 0 bases from V and 2 from J, leaving 11 bases between them. This CDR3 spans 15 amino acids. This CDR3 reads CARSLARRVQETQYF. The CDR3 nucleotides are TGTGCCAGAAGCTTGGCCCGGCGCGTACAAGAGACCCAGTACTTC.

The chain recombines TRBV7-8 with TRBJ1-1; possibly TRBD1 for D (5 bases). With 3 bases removed from V and 0 bases from J, the gap between germline ends came to 14 bases. The CDR3 covers 16 residues. The germline CDR1 and CDR2 sequences are SGHVS and FQNEAQ. Here the CDR3 reads CASSFGGYTMNTEAFF. The CDR3 DNA is TGTGCCAGCAGCTTTGGGGGTTACACCATGAACACTGAAGCTTTCTTT.

The chain is built from TRBV29-1 and TRBJ1-2; no definite D call. Trimming pared 7 bases from V and 6 bases from J, leaving 9 bases between. CDR3 length equals 10 residues. Looked up from germline, CDR1 is SQVTM and CDR2 is ANQGSEA. The CDR3 sequence: CSATEDGYTF. The CDR3 DNA reads as TGCAGCGCCACAGAGGATGGCTACACCTTC.

This chain uses TRBV11-2 with TRBJ2-2, with D unresolved. Trimming removed 3 bases at V and 8 bases at J, with 22 bases between. Germline CDR1 reads SGHAT; CDR2 reads FQNNGV. CDR3 length equals 17 residues. This chain's CDR3 is CASSFAPRLMERGELFF. CDR3 coding DNA: TGTGCCAGCAGCTTTGCCCCCCGCCTGATGGAGAGGGGGGAGCTGTTTTTT.

This clone was detected once. The chain couples TRBV11-2 to TRBJ2-7; D perhaps matches TRBD1 (6 bases). Germline CDR1 SGHAT, CDR2 FQNNGV. The V end lost 4 bases, the J end lost 3 bases, and 16 bases lay between the germline ends. The CDR3 sequence is 15 residues long. The CDR3: CASSSDPGHLYEQYF. The DNA of the CDR3 is TGTGCCAGCAGCTCGGATCCGGGACACCTCTACGAGCAGTACTTC.

V and J are TRBV19 and TRBJ1-2, with 8 bases that match TRBD1. The CDR3 consists of 17 residues. Germline V gene data show CDR1 as LNHDA and CDR2 as SQIVND (reference sequence). J lost 5 bases, V lost 7 bases, and 18 bases had no gene match. The CDR3 reads CASTPHGTGRPKYGYTF. The DNA for the CDR3 is TGTGCCAGTACCCCCCACGGGACAGGTAGACCCAAATATGGCTACACCTTC.

The chain is built from TRBV5-1 and TRBJ1-3; D gene ambiguous. V was pared by 4 bases and J by 0 bases, with 8 bases between. The CDR3 spans 14 residues. Germline V gene data show CDR1 as SGHRS and CDR2 as YFSETQ. The CDR3 region is CASSPDHSGNTIYF. Written as DNA, the CDR3 is TGCGCCAGCAGCCCTGACCACTCTGGAAACACCATATATTTT.

The CDR3 region is CASRGVRDTQYF. CDR3 DNA: TGTGCCAGTCGGGGTGTCAGAGATACGCAGTATTTT. The genes are TRBV19 and TRBJ2-3, with D tentatively TRBD2 (5 bases). The germline V gene encodes CDR1 LNHDA and CDR2 SQIVND (reference sequence). V was trimmed by 8 bases and J by 5 bases, leaving 11 bases between them. The CDR3 has 12 amino acids.

The rearrangement uses TRBV5-6 and TRBJ2-7; D not resolved. Germline CDR1 reads SGHDT; CDR2 reads YYEEEE. This CDR3 region has 15 residues. The germline V and J ends were trimmed by 2 bases and 1 base, with 13 bases remaining between them. In nucleotides, the CDR3 is TGTGCCAGCAGCTTACACAGAGACCCTTCCTACGAGCAGTACTTC. Translated, it gives CASSLHRDPSYEQYF.

The chain couples TRBV14 to TRBJ2-1; 11 nucleotides line up with TRBD2. Looked up from germline, CDR1 is SGHDN and CDR2 is FVKESK. This CDR3 is 16 amino acids long. Trimming at V came to 2 bases and at J to 12 bases, leaving 12 bases not matched to a gene. CDR3 loop: CASSQQLAGEIYVQFF. CDR3 DNA sequence: TGTGCCAGCAGCCAACAACTAGCGGGAGAGATCTACGTGCAGTTCTTC. Complete variable domain (other parts from reference TRBV14 and TRBJ2-1): EAGVTQFPSHSVIEKGQTVTLRCDPISGHDNLYWYRRVMGKEIKFLLHFVKESKQDESGMPNNRFLAERTGGTYSTLKVQPAELEDSGVYFCASSQQLAGEIYVQFFGPGTRLTVL.

The sample holds one count of this clone. The gene calls are TRBV7-6 and TRBJ2-7; TRBD1 matches 11 bases. The V gene's germline CDR1 is SGHVS and CDR2 FNYEAQ. The CDR3 consists of 13 residues. The ends lost 1 base at V and 7 bases at J; junction bases unmatched: 0. The CDR3 loop reads CASSLGDRGEQYF. The CDR3 DNA reads as TGTGCCAGCAGCTTAGGGGACAGGGGGGAGCAGTACTTC.

This clone came up once. The chain is built from TRBV19 and TRBJ1-2, with TRBD1 as a possible D gene (5 bases). Trimming pared 5 bases from V and 3 bases from J, leaving 10 bases between. The CDR3 consists of 13 residues. Germline CDR1 LNHDA, CDR2 SQIVND (reference sequence). The CDR3 loop is CASSPRDHYGYTF. CDR3 DNA: TGTGCCAGTAGTCCCCGGGACCACTATGGCTACACCTTC.

V is TRBV4-3 and J is TRBJ2-3, with D uncertain. CDR1 is LGHNA and CDR2 is YSLEER in the germline V gene. The CDR3 runs to 14 residues. V was cut by 1 base and J by 2 bases, with 7 bases left in between. Written as DNA, the CDR3 is TGCGCCAGCAGCCAAGGGCCTAACACAGATACGCAGTATTTT. This translates into CASSQGPNTDTQYF.

This clone was seen once. V usage is TRBV2 and J usage is TRBJ2-1, with TRBD2 matching 13 bases. The trim removed 1 base at V and 8 bases at J, leaving 8 bases unmatched. The CDR3 totals 17 residues. Germline CDR1 is SNHLY and CDR2 is FYNNEI. The CDR3 region is CASSEGLAGGPMDEQFF. CDR3 in DNA: TGTGCCAGCAGTGAAGGACTAGCGGGAGGCCCCATGGATGAGCAGTTCTTC.

The chain has TRBV30 and TRBJ1-4; D is unclear. Looked up from germline, CDR1 is GTSNPN and CDR2 is SVGIG (reference sequence). V lost 0 bases and J 8 bases, leaving 13 bases between the germline ends. CDR3 length equals 14 residues. CDR3 in DNA: TGTGCCTGGAGTGTACGAGTCCCCGACGAAAAACTGTTTTTT. Protein: CAWSVRVPDEKLFF. Combining the CDR3 with reference TRBV30 and TRBJ1-4 gives the whole variable domain SQTIHQWPATLVQPVGSPLSLECTVEGTSNPNLYWYRQAAGRGLQLLFYSVGIGQISSEVPQNLSASRPQDRQFILSSKKLLLSDSGFYLCAWSVRVPDEKLFFGSGTQLSVL.

The V and J genes are TRBV30 and TRBJ2-2; 8 bases are shared with TRBD1. V lost 3 bases to trimming and J lost 5 bases; unmatched junction nucleotides: 5. The length of the CDR3 is 14 residues. Germline V CDR1 and CDR2: GTSNPN, SVGIG (reference sequence). As DNA, the CDR3 is TGTGCCTGGAGAGGACAGGGAAGAACCGGGGAGCTGTTTTTT. This gives the protein CAWRGQGRTGELFF.